Sequencing of this T cell receptor beta chain was carried out in a study of control samples from healthy donors and cancer patients. Libraries were prepared by immunoSEQ multiplex PCR; TCRdb keeps only in-frame clonotypes and omits some of them. There are 90,000 to 100,000 clones in the sample; around three quarters occur only once, and 10% lies in the top ten. CDR3 length: 13 amino acids. The V gene lost 1 base and the J gene lost 11 bases, with 14 bases spanning the gap. Germline V gives CDR1 MGHRA, CDR2 YSYEKL. The TCR comes from a woman in her twenties or thirties in good health. V usage is TRBV4-1 and J usage is TRBJ1-1, with a tentative D call TRBD1 (5 bases). Source material: blood. For the CDR3, the DNA is TGCGCCAGCAGCCAAGCCGGGGGGAGAATGGCTTTCTTT. Encoded protein: CASSQAGGRMAFF.